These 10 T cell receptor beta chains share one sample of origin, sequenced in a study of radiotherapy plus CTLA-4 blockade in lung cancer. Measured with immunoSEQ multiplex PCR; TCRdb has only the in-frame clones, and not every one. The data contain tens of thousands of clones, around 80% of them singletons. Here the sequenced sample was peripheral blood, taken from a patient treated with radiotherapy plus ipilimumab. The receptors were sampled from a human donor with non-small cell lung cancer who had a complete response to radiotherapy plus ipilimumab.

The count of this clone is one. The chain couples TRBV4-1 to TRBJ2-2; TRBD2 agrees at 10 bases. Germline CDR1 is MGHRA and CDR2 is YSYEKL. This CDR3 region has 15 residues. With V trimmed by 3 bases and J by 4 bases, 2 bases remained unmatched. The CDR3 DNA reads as TGCGCCAGCAGCCAGGGACTAGCGACCACCGGGGAGCTGTTTTTT. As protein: CASSQGLATTGELFF.

The CDR3, as DNA: TGTGCCAGTAGTATTAACAAAGGGGCCACAGATACGCAGTATTTT. The encoded protein is CASSINKGATDTQYF. This rearrangement joins TRBV19 to TRBJ2-3; TRBD1 is a possible D gene (5 bases). V dropped 3 bases and J dropped 2 bases, with 12 bases sitting between them. Per germline, CDR1 LNHDA and CDR2 SQIVND (reference sequence). CDR3 length equals 15 residues.

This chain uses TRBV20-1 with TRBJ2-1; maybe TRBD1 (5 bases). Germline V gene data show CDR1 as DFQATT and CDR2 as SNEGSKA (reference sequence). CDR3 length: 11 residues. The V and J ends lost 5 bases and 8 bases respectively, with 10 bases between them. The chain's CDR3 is CSASSGYEQFF. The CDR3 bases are TGCAGTGCTTCGTCAGGGTATGAGCAGTTCTTC.

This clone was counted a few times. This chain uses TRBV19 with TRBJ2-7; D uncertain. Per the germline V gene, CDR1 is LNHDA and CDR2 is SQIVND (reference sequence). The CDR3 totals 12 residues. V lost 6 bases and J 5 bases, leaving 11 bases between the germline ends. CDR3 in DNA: TGTGCCAGTAGCGATGGGGTCAACGAGCAGTACTTC. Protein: CASSDGVNEQYF.

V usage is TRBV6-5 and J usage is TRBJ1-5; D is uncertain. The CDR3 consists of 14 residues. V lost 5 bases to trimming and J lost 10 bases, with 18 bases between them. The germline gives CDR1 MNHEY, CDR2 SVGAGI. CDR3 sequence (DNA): TGTGCCAGCAGTCCGACTCGAGTTAGGAGTCCCCAGCATTTT. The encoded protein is CASSPTRVRSPQHF.

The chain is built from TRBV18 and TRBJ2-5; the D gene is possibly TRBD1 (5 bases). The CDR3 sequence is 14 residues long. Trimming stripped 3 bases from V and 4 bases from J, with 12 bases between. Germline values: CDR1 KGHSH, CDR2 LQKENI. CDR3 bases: TGTGCCAGCTCACCCCCCAGGGAAGGAGAGACCCAGTACTTC. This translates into CASSPPREGETQYF. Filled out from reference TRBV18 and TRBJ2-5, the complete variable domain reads NAGVMQNPRHLVRRRGQEARLRCSPMKGHSHVYWYRQLPEEGLKFMVYLQKENIIDESGMPKERFSAEFPKEGPSILRIQQVVRGDSAAYFCASSPPREGETQYFGPGTRLLVL.

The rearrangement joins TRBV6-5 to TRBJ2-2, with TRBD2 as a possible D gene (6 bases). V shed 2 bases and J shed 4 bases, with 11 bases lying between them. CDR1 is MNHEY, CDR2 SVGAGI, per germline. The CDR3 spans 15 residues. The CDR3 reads CASSYGGKGTGELFF. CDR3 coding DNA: TGTGCCAGCAGTTACGGGGGGAAGGGCACCGGGGAGCTGTTTTTT.

The CDR3 nucleotides read TGCGCCAGCAGCCGATGGACAGGGGGCGGTGAGACCCAGTACTTC. Translation gives CASSRWTGGGETQYF. The rearrangement links TRBV5-1 to TRBJ2-5, with 11 bases fitting TRBD1. V shed 4 bases and J 5 bases; nucleotides not matched to a gene: 7. The CDR3 is 15 amino acids. Looked up from germline, CDR1 is SGHRS and CDR2 is YFSETQ.

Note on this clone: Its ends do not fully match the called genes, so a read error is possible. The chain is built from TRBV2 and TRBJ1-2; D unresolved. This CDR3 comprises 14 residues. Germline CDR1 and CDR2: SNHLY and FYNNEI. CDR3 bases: TGTGCCAGCAGCGAGCTTGACGGGCTTCCCCTCCGCAACTTC. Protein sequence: CASSELDGLPLRNF.

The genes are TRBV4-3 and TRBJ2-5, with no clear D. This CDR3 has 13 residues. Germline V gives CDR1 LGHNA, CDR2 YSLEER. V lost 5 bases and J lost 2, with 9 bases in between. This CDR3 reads CASSISLQETQYF. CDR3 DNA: TGCGCCAGCAGCATATCCTTACAAGAGACCCAGTACTTC.